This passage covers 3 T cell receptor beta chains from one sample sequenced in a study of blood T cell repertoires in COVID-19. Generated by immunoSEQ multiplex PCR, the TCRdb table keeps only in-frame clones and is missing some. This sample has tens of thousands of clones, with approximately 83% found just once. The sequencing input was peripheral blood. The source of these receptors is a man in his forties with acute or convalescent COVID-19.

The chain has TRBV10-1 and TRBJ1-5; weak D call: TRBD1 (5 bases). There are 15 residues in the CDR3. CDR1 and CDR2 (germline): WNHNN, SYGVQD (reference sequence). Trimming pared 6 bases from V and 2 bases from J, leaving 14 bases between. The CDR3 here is CASRSTLGRNQPQHF. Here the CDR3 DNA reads TGCGCCAGCAGATCGACTCTGGGGCGCAATCAGCCCCAGCATTTT.

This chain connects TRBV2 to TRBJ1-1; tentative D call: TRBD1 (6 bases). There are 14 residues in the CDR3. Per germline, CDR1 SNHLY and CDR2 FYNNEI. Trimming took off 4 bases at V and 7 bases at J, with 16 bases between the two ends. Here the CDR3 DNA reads TGTGCCAGCAGTGGATTCAGGGGTGGGAGTGAAGCTTTCTTT. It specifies CASSGFRGGSEAFF.

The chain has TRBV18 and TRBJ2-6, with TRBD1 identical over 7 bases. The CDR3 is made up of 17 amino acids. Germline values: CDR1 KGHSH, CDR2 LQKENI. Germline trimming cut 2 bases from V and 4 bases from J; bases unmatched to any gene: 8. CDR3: CASSPETGRAGANVLTF. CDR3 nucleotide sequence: TGTGCCAGCTCACCAGAGACAGGGCGGGCGGGGGCCAACGTCCTGACTTTC.